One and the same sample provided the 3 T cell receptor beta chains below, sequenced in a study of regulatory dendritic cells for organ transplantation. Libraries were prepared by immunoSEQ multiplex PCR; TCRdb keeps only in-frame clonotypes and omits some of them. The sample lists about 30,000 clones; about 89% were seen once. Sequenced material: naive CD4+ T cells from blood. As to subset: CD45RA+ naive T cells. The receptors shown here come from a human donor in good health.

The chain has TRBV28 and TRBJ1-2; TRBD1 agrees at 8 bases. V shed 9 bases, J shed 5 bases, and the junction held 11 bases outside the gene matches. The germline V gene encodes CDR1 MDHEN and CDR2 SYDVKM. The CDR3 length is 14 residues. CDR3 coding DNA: TGTGCCAGTTTCCCGCCGGGACAGGAGTATGGCTACACCTTC. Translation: CASFPPGQEYGYTF.

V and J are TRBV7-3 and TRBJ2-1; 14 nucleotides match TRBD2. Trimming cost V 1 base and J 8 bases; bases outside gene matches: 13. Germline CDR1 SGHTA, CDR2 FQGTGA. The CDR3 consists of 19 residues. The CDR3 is CASSLKASTGTSGSYEQFF. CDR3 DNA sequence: TGTGCCAGCAGCTTAAAAGCCTCTACCGGGACTAGCGGGAGCTATGAGCAGTTCTTC.

CDR3 amino acids: CASSLDGARGTDTQYF. DNA for the CDR3: TGTGCCAGCAGCTTAGATGGGGCCAGGGGCACAGATACGCAGTATTTT. The gene calls are TRBV11-3 and TRBJ2-3; weak D call: TRBD1 (5 bases). Looked up from germline, CDR1 is SGHNT and CDR2 is YENEEA. The V end was cut by 0 bases, the J end by 1 base, with 11 bases between. This CDR3 region has 16 residues.